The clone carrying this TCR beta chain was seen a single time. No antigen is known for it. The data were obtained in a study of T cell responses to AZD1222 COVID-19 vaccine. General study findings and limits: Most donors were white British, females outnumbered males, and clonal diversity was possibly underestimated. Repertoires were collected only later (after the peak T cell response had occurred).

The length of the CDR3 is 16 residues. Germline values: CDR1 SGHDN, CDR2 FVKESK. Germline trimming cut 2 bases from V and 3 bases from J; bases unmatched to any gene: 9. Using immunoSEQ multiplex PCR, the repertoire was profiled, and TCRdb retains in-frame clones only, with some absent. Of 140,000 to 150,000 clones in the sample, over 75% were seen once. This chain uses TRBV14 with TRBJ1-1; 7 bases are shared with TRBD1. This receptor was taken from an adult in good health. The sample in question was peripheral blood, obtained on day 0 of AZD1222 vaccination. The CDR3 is CASSQRGHGPHTEAFF. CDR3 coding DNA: TGTGCCAGCAGCCAAAGGGGGCATGGGCCCCACACTGAAGCTTTCTTT.